This TCR beta chain was sequenced for a study of technical replicates of blood from a few donors (dated by TCRdb to about 2017). At the junction V is shortened by 5 bases and J by 0 bases, with 11 bases in between. The germline V gene specifies MDHEN as CDR1 and SYDVKM as CDR2. From its cysteine to its phenylalanine, the CDR3 spans 14 amino acids. The only DNA kept is the CDR3, 42 bases in frame from the first base. About this clone: It lacks a known antigen. No much larger clone exists at a distance of one base, and base qualities are not known.

Receptor libraries were prepared by the immunoSEQ multiplex PCR assay. Not all clones reach the TCRdb copy of this immuneACCESS table, which keeps in-frame sequences only. Checked studies attribute under half of the gap to unresolved V genes and leave the rest unexplained. This sample is represented by 65,000 to 90,000 clones; more than 90% of them were singletons. The ten largest make up 4% to 5% of the sample. Specimen: PBMCs. The sequence was collected from a human donor in good health. Some clones in this sample may be carry-over from other donors' samples. The rearranged chain carries TRBV28 and TRBJ2-7, and perhaps TRBD2 as D gene, on 5 matching bases. The CDR3 region: CASSLRASSYEQYF. The DNA reads TGTGCCAGCAGTCTGAGGGCGAGCTCCTACGAGCAGTACTTC.